This TCR beta chain stems from a study of T cell responses to AZD1222 COVID-19 vaccine. Background on the study: Second doses that came at about 4 or about 12 weeks were put together. Study conclusions and caveats: Seropositivity was recorded at baseline in only five to seven AZD1222 recipients. Nearly half of spike-specific TCRs reportedly target variant regions that are unmutated in the B.1.351 and B.1.1.7 variants. No day 14 peak samples; only post-peak repertoires were characterized.

Sequencing used immunoSEQ multiplex PCR; TCRdb keeps in-frame clones, though not all of them. The top ten hold roughly 3.8% of the sample, which has around 200,000 clones, approximately 93% seen once. As concerns this clone: The antigen is unknown.

The CDR3 has 15 amino acids. With V trimmed by 6 bases and J by 6 bases, 7 bases remained unmatched. Looked up from germline, CDR1 is LNHDA and CDR2 is SQIVND (reference sequence). The rearrangement joins TRBV19 to TRBJ1-6; 8 bases are shared with TRBD1. Material: peripheral blood, obtained on day 0 of AZD1222 vaccination. The TCR originated in an adult in good health. The CDR3 nucleotides are TGTGCCAGTAGAGTGTTGGGGACAGGTAATTCACCCCTCCACTTT. Translation gives CASRVLGTGNSPLHF.